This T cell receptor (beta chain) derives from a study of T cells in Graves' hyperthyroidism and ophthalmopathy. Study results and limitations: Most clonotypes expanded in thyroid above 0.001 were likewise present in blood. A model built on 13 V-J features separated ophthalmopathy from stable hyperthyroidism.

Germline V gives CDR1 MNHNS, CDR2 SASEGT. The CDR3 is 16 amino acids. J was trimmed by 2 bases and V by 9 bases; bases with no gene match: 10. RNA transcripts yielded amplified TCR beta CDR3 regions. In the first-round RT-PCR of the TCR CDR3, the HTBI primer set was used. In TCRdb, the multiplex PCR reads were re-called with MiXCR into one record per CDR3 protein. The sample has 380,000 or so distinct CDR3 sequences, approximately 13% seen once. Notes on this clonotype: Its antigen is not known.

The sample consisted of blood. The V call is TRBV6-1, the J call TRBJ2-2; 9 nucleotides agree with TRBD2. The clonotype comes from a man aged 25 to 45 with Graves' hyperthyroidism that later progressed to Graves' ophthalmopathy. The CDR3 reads CASIHQRGANTGELFF. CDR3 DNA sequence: TGTGCCAGTATCCACCAGCGGGGGGCTAACACCGGGGAGCTGTTTTTT.